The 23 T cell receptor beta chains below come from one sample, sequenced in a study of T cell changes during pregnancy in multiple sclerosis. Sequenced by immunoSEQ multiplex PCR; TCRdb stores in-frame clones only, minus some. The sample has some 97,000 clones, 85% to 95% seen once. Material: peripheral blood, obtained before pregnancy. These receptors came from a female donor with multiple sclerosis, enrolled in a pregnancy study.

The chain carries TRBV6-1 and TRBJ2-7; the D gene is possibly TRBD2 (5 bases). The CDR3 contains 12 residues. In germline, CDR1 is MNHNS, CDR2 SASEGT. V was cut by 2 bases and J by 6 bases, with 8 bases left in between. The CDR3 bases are TGTGCCAGCAGTGAACGGAGGTTCGAGCAGTACTTC. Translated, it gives CASSERRFEQYF.

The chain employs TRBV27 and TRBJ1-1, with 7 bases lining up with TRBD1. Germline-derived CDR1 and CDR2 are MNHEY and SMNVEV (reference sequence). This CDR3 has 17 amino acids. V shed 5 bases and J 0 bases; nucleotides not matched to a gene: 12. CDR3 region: CASSETGLYWMNTEAFF. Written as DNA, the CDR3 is TGTGCCAGCAGTGAGACAGGGTTGTATTGGATGAACACTGAAGCTTTCTTT.

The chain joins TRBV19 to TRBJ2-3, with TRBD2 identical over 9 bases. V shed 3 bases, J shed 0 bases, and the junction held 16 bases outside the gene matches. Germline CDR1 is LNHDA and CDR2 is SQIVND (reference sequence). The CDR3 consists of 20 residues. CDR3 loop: CASSIPVGSGRERSTDTQYF. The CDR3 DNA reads TGTGCCAGTAGTATCCCTGTCGGTAGCGGGAGAGAGAGAAGCACAGATACGCAGTATTTT. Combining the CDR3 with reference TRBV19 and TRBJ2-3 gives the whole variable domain DGGITQSPKYLFRKEGQNVTLSCEQNLNHDAMYWYRQDPGQGLRLIYYSQIVNDFQKGDIAEGYSVSREKKESFPLTVTSAQKNPTAFYLCASSIPVGSGRERSTDTQYFGPGTRLTVL.

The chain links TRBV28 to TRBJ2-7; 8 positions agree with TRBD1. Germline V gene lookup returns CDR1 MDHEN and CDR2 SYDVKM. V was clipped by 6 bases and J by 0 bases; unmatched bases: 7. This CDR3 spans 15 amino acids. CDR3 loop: CASRSGQGGSYEQYF. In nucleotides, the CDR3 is TGTGCCAGCAGGAGCGGACAGGGTGGCTCCTACGAGCAGTACTTC.

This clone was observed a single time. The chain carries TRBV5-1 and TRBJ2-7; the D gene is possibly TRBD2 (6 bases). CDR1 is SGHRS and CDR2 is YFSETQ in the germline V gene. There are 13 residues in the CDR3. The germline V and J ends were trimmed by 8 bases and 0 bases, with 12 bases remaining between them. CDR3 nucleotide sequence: TGCGCCAGTAGTCGGGGGAGCTCCTACGAGCAGTACTTC. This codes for CASSRGSSYEQYF.

The CDR3 region is CASSPLPGGQNTEAFF. Written as DNA, the CDR3 is TGCGCCAGCAGTCCATTACCAGGGGGCCAGAACACTGAAGCTTTCTTT. The rearrangement uses TRBV5-1 and TRBJ1-1, with 8 bases aligning to TRBD1. V lost 5 bases and J lost 1; bases outside the gene matches: 10. Germline V gene sequence: CDR1 SGHRS, CDR2 YFSETQ. The CDR3 has 16 residues.

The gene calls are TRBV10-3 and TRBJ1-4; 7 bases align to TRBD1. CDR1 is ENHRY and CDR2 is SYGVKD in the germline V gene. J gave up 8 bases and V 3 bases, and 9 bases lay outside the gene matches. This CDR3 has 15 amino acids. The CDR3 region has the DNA TGTGCCATCAGTGATACAGGGGTGGGAGAAGAAAAACTGTTTTTT. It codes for CAISDTGVGEEKLFF.

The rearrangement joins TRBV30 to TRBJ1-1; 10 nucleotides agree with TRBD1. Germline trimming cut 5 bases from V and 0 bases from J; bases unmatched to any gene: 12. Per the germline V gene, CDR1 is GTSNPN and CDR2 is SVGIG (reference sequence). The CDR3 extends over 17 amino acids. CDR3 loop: CAWARQGATKMNTEAFF. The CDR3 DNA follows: TGTGCCTGGGCGAGACAGGGGGCAACTAAAATGAACACTGAAGCTTTCTTT.

The CDR3 nucleotides are TGTGCCATCAGAGACGGGACATCGAACACCGGGGAGCTGTTTTTT. This gives the protein CAIRDGTSNTGELFF. The chain employs TRBV10-3 and TRBJ2-2; the D gene is possibly TRBD1 (6 bases). V was pared by 6 bases and J by 0 bases, with 11 bases between. This CDR3 is built from 15 residues. Per the germline V gene, CDR1 is ENHRY and CDR2 is SYGVKD.

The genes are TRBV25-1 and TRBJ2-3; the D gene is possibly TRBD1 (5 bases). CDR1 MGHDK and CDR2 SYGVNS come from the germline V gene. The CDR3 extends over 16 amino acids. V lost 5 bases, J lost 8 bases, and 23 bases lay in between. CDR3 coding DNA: TGTGCCAGCAGTCCCCAAGGTAAAGGACAACAATCTACGCAGTATTTT. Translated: CASSPQGKGQQSTQYF.

Here the CDR3 DNA reads TGCGCCAGCAGCTTAAACAGGGGTATCTCCTACGAGCAGTACTTC. This codes for CASSLNRGISYEQYF. The chain carries TRBV5-1 and TRBJ2-7; 7 nucleotides agree with TRBD1. The V gene end was trimmed by 2 bases and the J gene end by 0 bases; junction bases not matched to a gene: 5. CDR1 and CDR2 from the germline V gene are SGHRS and YFSETQ. The CDR3 runs to 15 residues.

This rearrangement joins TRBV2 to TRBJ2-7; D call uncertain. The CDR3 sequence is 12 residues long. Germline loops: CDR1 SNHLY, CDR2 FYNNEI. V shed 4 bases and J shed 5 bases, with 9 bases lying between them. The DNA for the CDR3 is TGTGCCAGCAGTGCCAGAATAAACGAGCAGTACTTC. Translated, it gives CASSARINEQYF.

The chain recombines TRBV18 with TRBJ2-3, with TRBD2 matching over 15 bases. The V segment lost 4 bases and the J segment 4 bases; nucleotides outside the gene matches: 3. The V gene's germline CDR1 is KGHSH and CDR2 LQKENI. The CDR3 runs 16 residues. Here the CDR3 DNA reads TGTGCCAGCTCACTGGGACTAGCGGGAGGTGCAGATACGCAGTATTTT. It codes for CASSLGLAGGADTQYF.

CDR3 in amino acids: CASSLFQGAHEQYF. The CDR3 DNA follows: TGTGCCAGCAGCTTATTCCAGGGGGCCCACGAGCAGTACTTC. The rearrangement joins TRBV7-9 to TRBJ2-7; 8 bases fit TRBD1. Per the germline V gene, CDR1 is SEHNR and CDR2 is FQNEAQ (reference sequence). Germline trimming cut 2 bases from V and 5 bases from J; bases unmatched to any gene: 5. The CDR3 consists of 14 residues.

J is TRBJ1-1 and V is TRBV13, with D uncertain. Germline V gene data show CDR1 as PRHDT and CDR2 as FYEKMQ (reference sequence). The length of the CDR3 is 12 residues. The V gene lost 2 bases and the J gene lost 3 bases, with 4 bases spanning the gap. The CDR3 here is CASSLRDTEAFF. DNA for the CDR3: TGTGCCAGCAGCTTAAGAGACACTGAAGCTTTCTTT.

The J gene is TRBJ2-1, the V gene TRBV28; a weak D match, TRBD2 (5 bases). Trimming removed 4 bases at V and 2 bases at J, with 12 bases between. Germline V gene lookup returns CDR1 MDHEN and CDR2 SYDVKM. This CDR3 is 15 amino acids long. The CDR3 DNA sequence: TGTGCCAGCAGTTATCGGAGCGGAGCCTACAATGAGCAGTTCTTC. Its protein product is CASSYRSGAYNEQFF.

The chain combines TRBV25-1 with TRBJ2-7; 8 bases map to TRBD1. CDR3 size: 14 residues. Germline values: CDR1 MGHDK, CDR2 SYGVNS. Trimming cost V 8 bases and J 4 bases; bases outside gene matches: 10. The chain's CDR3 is CASYSGQGPYEQYF. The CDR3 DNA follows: TGTGCCAGCTATTCAGGACAGGGTCCGTACGAGCAGTACTTC.

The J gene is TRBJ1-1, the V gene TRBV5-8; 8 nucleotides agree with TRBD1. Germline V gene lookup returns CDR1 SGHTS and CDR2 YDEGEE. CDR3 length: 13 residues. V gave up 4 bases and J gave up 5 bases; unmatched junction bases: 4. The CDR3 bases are TGTGCCAGCAGCGATACAGGGGGAACTGAAGCTTTCTTT. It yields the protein CASSDTGGTEAFF.

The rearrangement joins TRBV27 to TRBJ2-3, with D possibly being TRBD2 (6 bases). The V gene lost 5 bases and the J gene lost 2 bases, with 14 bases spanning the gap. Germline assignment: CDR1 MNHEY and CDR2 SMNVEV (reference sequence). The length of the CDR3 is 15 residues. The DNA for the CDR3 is TGTGCCAGCAGTCTACCCGGGGGTCCCACAGATACGCAGTATTTT. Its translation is CASSLPGGPTDTQYF.

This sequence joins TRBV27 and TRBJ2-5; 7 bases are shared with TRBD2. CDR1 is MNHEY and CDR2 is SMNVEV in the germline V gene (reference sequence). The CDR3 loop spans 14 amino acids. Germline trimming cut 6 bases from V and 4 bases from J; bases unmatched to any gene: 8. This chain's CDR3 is CASRRTLAGETQYF. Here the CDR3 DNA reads TGTGCCAGCAGGCGAACCTTAGCGGGAGAGACCCAGTACTTC.

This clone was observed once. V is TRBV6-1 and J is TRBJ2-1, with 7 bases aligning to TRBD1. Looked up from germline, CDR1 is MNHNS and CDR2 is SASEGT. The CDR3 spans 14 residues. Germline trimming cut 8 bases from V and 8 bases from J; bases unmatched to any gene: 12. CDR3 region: CASVGQEPFDEQFF. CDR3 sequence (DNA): TGTGCCAGCGTTGGACAGGAGCCCTTCGATGAGCAGTTCTTC.

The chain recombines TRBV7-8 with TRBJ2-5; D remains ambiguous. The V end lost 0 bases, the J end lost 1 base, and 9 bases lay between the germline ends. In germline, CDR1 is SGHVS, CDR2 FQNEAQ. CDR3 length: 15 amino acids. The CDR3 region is CASSLAIPRQETQYF. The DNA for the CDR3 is TGTGCCAGCAGCTTAGCTATTCCCCGCCAAGAGACCCAGTACTTC.

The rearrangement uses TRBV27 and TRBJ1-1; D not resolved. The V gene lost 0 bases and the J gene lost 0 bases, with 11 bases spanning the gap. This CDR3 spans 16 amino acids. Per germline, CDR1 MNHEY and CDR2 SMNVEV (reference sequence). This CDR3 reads CASSLSLYRMNTEAFF. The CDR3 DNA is TGTGCCAGCAGTTTATCCCTGTACAGAATGAACACTGAAGCTTTCTTT.